These T cell receptor beta chains were read from a single sample in a study of cytomegalovirus exposure and HLA in healthy donors. Method: immunoSEQ multiplex PCR; TCRdb's copy keeps in-frame clones and lacks some. This table has 300,000 to 450,000 clones, about nine tenths appearing once. Source material: PBMCs. The receptors come from a woman aged 18 to 35 in good health and CMV-seronegative. CDR3s include the opening cysteine and the closing phenylalanine or tryptophan. The D gene is left open where the match is weak. Where a row states a size, it is once, few, many or the class of an expanded clone; other rows omit it.

V gene,J gene,D gene,clone size,CDR3 protein,CDR3 DNA
TRBV19,TRBJ1-5,-,few,CASSPEQGLSNQPQHF,TGTGCCAGTAGTCCGGAACAGGGTCTCAGCAATCAGCCCCAGCATTTT
TRBV27,TRBJ2-7,-,-,CASSLQGSIYEQYF,TGTGCCAGCAGTTTACAGGGATCGATCTACGAGCAGTACTTC
TRBV19,TRBJ2-7,-,once,CASSGGTTQFYEQYF,TGTGCCAGTAGTGGGGGGACCACTCAATTCTACGAGCAGTACTTC
TRBV25-1,TRBJ1-2,-,-,CASSQDSATHGYTF,TGTGCCAGCAGTCAAGATTCAGCGACCCATGGCTACACCTTC
TRBV10-3,TRBJ1-1,-,-,CAISLREDTEAFF,TGTGCCATCAGCCTCCGGGAAGACACTGAAGCTTTCTTT
TRBV29-1,TRBJ2-7,TRBD1,-,CSVTGTGPYEQYF,TGCAGCGTGACCGGGACAGGTCCCTACGAGCAGTACTTC
TRBV4-2,TRBJ2-4,TRBD2,few,CASSQRAGVAKNIQYF,TGTGCCAGCAGCCAAAGAGCGGGAGTAGCCAAAAACATTCAGTACTTC
TRBV5-4,TRBJ2-1,TRBD1,once,CASSSPTGGAYNEQFF,TGTGCCAGCAGCTCCCCGACAGGGGGCGCCTACAATGAGCAGTTCTTC
TRBV6-6,TRBJ1-5,-,-,CASSSSISQPQHF,TGTGCCAGCAGTTCGTCTATTTCTCAGCCCCAGCATTTT
TRBV2,TRBJ2-7,TRBD2,-,CASGRGDPASYEQYF,TGTGCCAGCGGTCGGGGGGACCCGGCCTCCTACGAGCAGTACTTC
TRBV5-1,TRBJ2-7,-,-,CASSYTFVSSYEQYF,TGCGCCAGCAGCTACACGTTTGTAAGCTCCTACGAGCAGTACTTC
TRBV25-1,TRBJ2-3,TRBD1,-,CASSGRQGPDTQYF,TGTGCCAGCAGTGGGCGACAGGGTCCGGATACGCAGTATTTT
TRBV4-1,TRBJ1-2,TRBD1,-,CASSQQQGYGYTF,TGCGCCAGCAGCCAACAACAGGGGTATGGCTACACCTTC
TRBV28,TRBJ2-7,-,-,CASAPNGPAHEQYF,TGTGCCAGCGCCCCCAATGGGCCTGCCCACGAGCAGTACTTC
TRBV7-9,TRBJ1-1,-,-,CASSPFSILEAFF,TGTGCCAGCAGCCCATTTAGTATCCTGGAAGCTTTCTTT
TRBV6-1,TRBJ2-7,-,-,CASRSGTHLWQYF,TGTGCCAGCAGGTCAGGGACACACCTTTGGCAGTACTTC
TRBV6-1,TRBJ2-2,TRBD1,-,CASMRGLDTGELFF,TGTGCCAGTATGAGGGGGCTTGACACCGGGGAGCTGTTTTTT
TRBV2,TRBJ1-1,-,once,CASSEPLDSQNTEAFF,TGTGCCAGCAGTGAACCCCTGGACAGTCAGAACACTGAAGCTTTCTTT
TRBV2,TRBJ1-5,-,-,CASKETPSNQPQHF,TGTGCCAGCAAGGAGACCCCTAGCAATCAGCCCCAGCATTTT
TRBV11-2,TRBJ1-2,-,-,CASSLDKFGYTF,TGTGCCAGCAGCCTTGACAAATTTGGCTACACCTTC
TRBV29-1,TRBJ2-3,-,-,CSVDGPGIQDTDTQYF,TGCAGCGTTGATGGGCCAGGGATTCAGGACACAGATACGCAGTATTTT
TRBV27,TRBJ2-7,TRBD1,-,CASSLKSRGPDLYEQYF,TGTGCCAGCAGTTTAAAGTCCAGGGGGCCCGACCTCTACGAGCAGTACTTC
TRBV5-1,TRBJ2-5,-,-,CASSSQGSRETQYF,TGCGCCAGCAGCTCACAAGGGAGCCGAGAGACCCAGTACTTC
TRBV27,TRBJ2-1,-,-,CASSYKGLSYNEQFF,TGTGCCAGCAGTTATAAGGGGCTATCCTACAATGAGCAGTTCTTC
TRBV11-3,TRBJ2-2,TRBD1,-,CASSPRGRGRTSGELFF,TGTGCCAGCAGCCCTCGGGGCAGGGGGCGAACATCCGGGGAGCTGTTTTTT
TRBV5-8,TRBJ1-2,-,-,CASSSQGTQLNYGYTF,TGTGCCAGCAGCTCTCAAGGGACTCAACTTAACTATGGCTACACCTTC
TRBV7-8,TRBJ2-1,TRBD2,-,CASSRTLAGDNEQFF,TGTGCCAGCAGCAGGACCCTAGCGGGGGACAATGAGCAGTTCTTC
TRBV27,TRBJ2-7,TRBD2,-,CASSLTSGGLYEQYF,TGTGCCAGCAGTTTGACTAGCGGGGGCCTCTACGAGCAGTACTTC
TRBV4-1,TRBJ1-5,-,-,CASSHVNSNQPQHF,TGCGCCAGCAGCCACGTTAATAGCAATCAGCCCCAGCATTTT
TRBV18,TRBJ2-3,TRBD2,-,CASSPAGGATDTQYF,TGTGCCAGCTCACCGGCGGGAGGAGCCACAGATACGCAGTATTTT
TRBV4-1,TRBJ2-7,-,-,CASSQQNRGGYGEQYF,TGCGCCAGCAGCCAACAAAACAGGGGAGGTTACGGCGAGCAGTACTTC
TRBV27,TRBJ2-7,-,-,CASSPGTNEQYF,TGTGCCAGCAGTCCTGGGACAAATGAGCAGTACTTC
TRBV5-6,TRBJ2-7,-,few,CASTSSYEQYF,TGTGCCAGCACCTCCTCCTACGAGCAGTACTTC
TRBV15,TRBJ1-5,TRBD1,-,CATNNRGAGQPQHF,TGTGCCACCAATAACAGGGGGGCCGGTCAGCCCCAGCATTTT
TRBV27,TRBJ2-3,TRBD1,-,CASSRATGGRDTQYF,TGTGCCAGCAGTCGAGCGACAGGGGGGAGAGATACGCAGTATTTT
TRBV7-9,TRBJ2-7,-,-,CASSLAQGPNEQYF,TGTGCCAGCAGCTTAGCGCAGGGTCCCAACGAGCAGTACTTC
TRBV5-1,TRBJ1-2,TRBD1,-,CASSLASGQGAGYGYTF,TGCGCCAGCAGCTTGGCCAGTGGACAGGGGGCGGGCTATGGCTACACCTTC
TRBV28,TRBJ1-5,-,-,CASSSTGRSNQPQHF,TGTGCCAGCAGTTCTACAGGTAGGAGCAATCAGCCCCAGCATTTT
TRBV9,TRBJ2-7,-,-,CASSAAPDRLTTYEQYF,TGTGCCAGCAGCGCCGCGCCAGATCGACTGACTACCTACGAGCAGTACTTC
TRBV6-5,TRBJ2-5,-,-,CASKTAVLETQYF,TGTGCCAGCAAGACAGCCGTCCTAGAGACCCAGTACTTC